These 5 T cell receptor beta chains originate from one sample sequenced in a study of cytomegalovirus exposure and HLA in healthy donors. The PCR had 60 Vbeta and 13 Jbeta primers. TCRdb's table, derived via immunoSEQ multiplex PCR, lists solely in-frame clones and lacks some. Of some 240,000 clones listed, around 80% are singletons. The sample comprised PBMCs. The receptors were sampled from a male donor in good health and CMV-seronegative.

The rearrangement uses TRBV28 and TRBJ1-5, with D unresolved. Germline values: CDR1 MDHEN, CDR2 SYDVKM. The length of the CDR3 is 16 residues. V was cut by 3 bases and J by 7 bases, with 19 bases left in between. CDR3 nucleotides: TGTGCCAGCAGTTTCGGGAGGCCTTTAGGCGGGCAGCCCCAGCATTTT. Translation gives CASSFGRPLGGQPQHF.

The CDR3 sequence: CASSLRDRVGAFF. The CDR3 DNA reads TGTGCCAGCAGTTTAAGGGACAGGGTTGGCGCTTTCTTT. V usage is TRBV28 and J usage is TRBJ1-1; 9 bases fit TRBD1. This CDR3 spans 13 amino acids. Germline V lookup: CDR1 MDHEN, CDR2 SYDVKM. Trimming took 2 bases from V and 11 from J; bases not matched to a gene: 6.

The CDR3 loop is CASSLQGTSARELFF. Written as DNA, the CDR3 is TGTGCCAGCAGTCTCCAGGGTACCTCCGCGAGGGAGCTGTTTTTT. This chain uses TRBV28 with TRBJ2-2; TRBD1 is a possible D gene (5 bases). Germline CDR1 MDHEN, CDR2 SYDVKM. V lost 5 bases and J 9 bases, leaving 19 bases between the germline ends. CDR3 length: 15 amino acids.

The chain uses TRBV5-1 and TRBJ2-1; TRBD2 matches at 8 bases. In germline, CDR1 is SGHRS, CDR2 YFSETQ. V was pared by 4 bases and J by 10 bases, with 10 bases of the junction left unmatched. The CDR3 is 14 amino acids. In nucleotides, the CDR3 is TGCGCCAGCAGCCTCGCCAGCGGGAGTCAAGAGCAGTTCTTC. Its translation: CASSLASGSQEQFF.

The V call is TRBV19, the J call TRBJ2-3; D possibly corresponds to TRBD1 (5 bases). Looked up from germline, CDR1 is LNHDA and CDR2 is SQIVND (reference sequence). V was trimmed by 6 bases and J by 2 bases, leaving 21 bases between them. The CDR3 consists of 17 residues. The CDR3 sequence is CASSDLGLTASTDTQYF. Here the CDR3 DNA reads TGTGCCAGTAGCGATCTGGGGCTAACTGCCTCCACAGATACGCAGTATTTT.